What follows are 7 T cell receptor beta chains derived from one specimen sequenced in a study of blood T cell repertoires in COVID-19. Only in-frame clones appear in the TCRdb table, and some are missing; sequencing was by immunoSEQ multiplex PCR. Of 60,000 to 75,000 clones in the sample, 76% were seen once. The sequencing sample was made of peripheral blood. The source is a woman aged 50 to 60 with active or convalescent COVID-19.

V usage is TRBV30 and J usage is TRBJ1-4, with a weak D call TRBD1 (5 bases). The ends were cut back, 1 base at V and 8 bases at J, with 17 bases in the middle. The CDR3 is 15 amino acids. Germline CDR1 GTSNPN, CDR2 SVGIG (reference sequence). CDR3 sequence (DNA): TGTGCCTGGAGTGGAGACAGACTTAATGGGGAAAAACTGTTTTTT. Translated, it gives CAWSGDRLNGEKLFF.

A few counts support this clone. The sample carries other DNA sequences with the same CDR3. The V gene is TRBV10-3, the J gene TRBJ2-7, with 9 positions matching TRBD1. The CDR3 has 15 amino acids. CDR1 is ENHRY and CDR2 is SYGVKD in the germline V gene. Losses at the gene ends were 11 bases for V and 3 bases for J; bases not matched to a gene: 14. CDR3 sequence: CALPPTGGVYYEQYF. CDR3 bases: TGTGCCTTGCCCCCCACAGGGGGCGTATACTACGAGCAGTACTTC.

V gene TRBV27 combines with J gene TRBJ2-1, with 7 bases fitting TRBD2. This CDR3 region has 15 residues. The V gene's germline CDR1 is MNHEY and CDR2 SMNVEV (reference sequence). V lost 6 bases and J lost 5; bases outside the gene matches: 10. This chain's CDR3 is CASSTLADWDNEQFF. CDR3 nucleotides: TGTGCCAGCAGCACCCTAGCGGATTGGGACAATGAGCAGTTCTTC.

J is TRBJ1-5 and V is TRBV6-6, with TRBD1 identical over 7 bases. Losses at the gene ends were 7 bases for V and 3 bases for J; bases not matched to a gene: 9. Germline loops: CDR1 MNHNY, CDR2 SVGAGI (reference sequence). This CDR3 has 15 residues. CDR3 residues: CASTLDRENNQPQHF. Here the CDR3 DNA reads TGTGCCAGCACTCTAGACAGGGAGAACAATCAGCCCCAGCATTTT.

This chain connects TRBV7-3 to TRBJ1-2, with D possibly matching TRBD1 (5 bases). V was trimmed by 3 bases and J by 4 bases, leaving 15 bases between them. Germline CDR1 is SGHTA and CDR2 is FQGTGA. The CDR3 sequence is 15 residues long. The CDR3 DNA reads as TGTGCCAGCAGCTTGATTGGGGCCAGTACCTATGGCTACACCTTC. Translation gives CASSLIGASTYGYTF.

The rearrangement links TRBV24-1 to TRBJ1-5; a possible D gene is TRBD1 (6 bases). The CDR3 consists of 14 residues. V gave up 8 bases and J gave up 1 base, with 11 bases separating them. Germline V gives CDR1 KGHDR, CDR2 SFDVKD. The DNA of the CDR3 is TGTGCCACCACCCAGGGGCCGAGCAATCAGCCCCAGCATTTT. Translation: CATTQGPSNQPQHF.

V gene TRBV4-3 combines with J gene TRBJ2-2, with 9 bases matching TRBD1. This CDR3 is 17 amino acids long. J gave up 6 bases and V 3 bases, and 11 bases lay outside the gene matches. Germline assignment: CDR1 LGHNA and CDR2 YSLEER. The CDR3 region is CASSHSTTGGSAGELFF. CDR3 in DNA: TGCGCCAGCAGCCATTCCACGACAGGGGGAAGCGCCGGGGAGCTGTTTTTT.